One and the same sample provided the 9 T cell receptor beta chains below, sequenced in a study of a mutant IDH1 vaccine in newly diagnosed glioma. The time point here: week 35, safety follow-up. The study gave 300 ug of mutant IDH1 20-mer peptide per vaccine dose, with topical imiquimod. The antigens of these receptors remain unknown. Sequenced by immunoSEQ multiplex PCR; TCRdb stores in-frame clones only, minus some. The table has roughly 40,000 clones, roughly four fifths seen once. The material sequenced was PBMCs, taken from a glioma patient whose treatment included an IDH1 peptide vaccine. The receptors were sampled from a woman aged 50 to 65 with glioma.

This sequence joins TRBV5-1 and TRBJ2-5; a weak D match, TRBD2 (5 bases). CDR1 is SGHRS, CDR2 YFSETQ, per germline. Trimming took 0 bases from V and 1 from J, leaving 10 bases between them. This CDR3 has 15 amino acids. As DNA, the CDR3 is TGCGCCAGCAGCTTGGGTGGAGGCGGCCAAGAGACCCAGTACTTC. This codes for CASSLGGGGQETQYF.

The V gene is TRBV27, the J gene TRBJ2-7; D gene uncertain. From germline, CDR1 is MNHEY and CDR2 SMNVEV (reference sequence). Deletions cut 3 bases from V and 3 bases from J, with 6 bases between. The CDR3 consists of 12 residues. CDR3: CASSLDGYEQYF. The CDR3 DNA sequence: TGTGCCAGCAGTTTGGACGGCTACGAGCAGTACTTC.

The chain uses TRBV5-1 and TRBJ2-1, with D maybe TRBD2 (6 bases). Germline CDR1 is SGHRS and CDR2 is YFSETQ. The CDR3 runs 13 residues. V gave up 4 bases and J gave up 10 bases, with 15 bases separating them. The CDR3 spells CASSQELAGEQFF. DNA for the CDR3: TGCGCCAGCAGCCAGGAACTAGCTGGAGAGCAGTTCTTC.

This clone turned up a few times. V and J are TRBV9 and TRBJ2-5; D is unclear. Trimming pared 4 bases from V and 1 base from J, leaving 14 bases between. The CDR3 has 15 amino acids. CDR1 is SGDLS, CDR2 YYNGEE, per germline. The CDR3 is CASSPVSAIQETQYF. CDR3 DNA sequence: TGTGCCAGCAGCCCCGTTTCTGCGATCCAAGAGACCCAGTACTTC.

This sequence joins TRBV7-8 and TRBJ2-2, with 9 bases identical to TRBD1. CDR3 length: 15 amino acids. CDR1 is SGHVS, CDR2 FQNEAQ, per germline. Trimming removed 8 bases from V and 1 base from J; junction bases left unmatched: 5. CDR3 coding DNA: TGTGCCAGCGGATACAGGGGGCAGAACACCGGGGAGCTGTTTTTT. It specifies CASGYRGQNTGELFF.

This clone was seen a handful of times. V usage is TRBV18 and J usage is TRBJ2-7, with a weak D call TRBD1 (6 bases). V was shortened by 3 bases and J by 3 bases, with 9 bases between the two germline ends. This CDR3 is built from 13 residues. The germline V gene encodes CDR1 KGHSH and CDR2 LQKENI. In DNA form, the CDR3 reads TGTGCCAGCTCACCCGGACAGCTCTACGAGCAGTACTTC. Protein sequence: CASSPGQLYEQYF.

V usage is TRBV7-6 and J usage is TRBJ2-2; D remains unclear. Germline V gives CDR1 SGHVS, CDR2 FNYEAQ. This CDR3 spans 15 amino acids. Trimming cost V 5 bases and J 7 bases, with 17 bases left between them. CDR3 amino acids: CASSPDSTFNGELFF. Here the CDR3 DNA reads TGTGCCAGCAGCCCAGATTCGACATTCAACGGGGAGCTGTTTTTT.

This chain uses TRBV27 with TRBJ2-1, with 8 bases aligning to TRBD2. The length of the CDR3 is 15 residues. CDR1 is MNHEY and CDR2 is SMNVEV in the germline V gene (reference sequence). V was clipped by 0 bases and J by 11 bases; unmatched bases: 9. CDR3 residues: CASSLSYAGGDQQFF. CDR3 in DNA: TGTGCCAGCAGTTTATCCTACGCGGGGGGAGATCAGCAGTTCTTC.

This CDR3 reads CAWSQLGYTF. The CDR3 region has the DNA TGTGCCTGGAGTCAGCTCGGCTACACCTTC. The chain links TRBV30 to TRBJ1-2, with D uncertain. V shed 2 bases and J shed 8 bases, with 6 bases lying between them. The germline gives CDR1 GTSNPN, CDR2 SVGIG (reference sequence). The CDR3 sequence is 10 residues long.